This is a list of T cell receptor beta chains from one sample in a study of blood T cell repertoires in COVID-19. Sequenced by immunoSEQ multiplex PCR; TCRdb stores in-frame clones only, minus some. The sample has fewer than 650,000 clones; 85% to 90% are singletons. Sequenced input: peripheral blood. The origin of the receptors is a woman between 50 and 59 years old with COVID-19, enrolled during active disease. CDR3s include the opening cysteine and the closing phenylalanine or tryptophan. Fields, in order: V gene, CDR3 length, clone size, D gene, J gene, CDR3 protein, CDR3 DNA. A D gene is named only where the DNA matches it firmly. For some rows the clone size is stated as once, few or many, or as a class when expanded; others skip it.

TRBV2	15	.	.	TRBJ2-2	CASSENLAGAGELFF	TGTGCCAGCAGTGAAAATTTGGCCGGGGCCGGGGAGCTGTTTTTT
TRBV3-1/TRBV3-2	15	.	TRBD2	TRBJ2-3	CASGGAGDNTDTQYF	TGTGCCAGCGGCGGAGCGGGGGACAACACAGATACGCAGTATTTT
TRBV9	15	.	TRBD2	TRBJ2-5	CASSVARGGEETQYF	TGTGCCAGCAGCGTAGCTCGGGGGGGCGAAGAGACCCAGTACTTC
TRBV11-2	14	.	.	TRBJ1-6	CASSPWTEGSPLHF	TGTGCCAGCAGCCCATGGACAGAGGGTTCACCCCTCCACTTT
TRBV28	14	.	TRBD2	TRBJ2-2	CASRASGDSGELFF	TGTGCCTCCAGGGCTAGCGGGGATTCCGGGGAGCTGTTTTTT
TRBV6-5	15	.	TRBD1	TRBJ2-3	CASRRTGPGTDTQYF	TGTGCCAGCAGACGGACAGGCCCAGGCACAGATACGCAGTATTTT
TRBV30	13	.	.	TRBJ2-1	CAWTTGTGDEQFF	TGTGCCTGGACCACCGGAACGGGGGATGAGCAGTTCTTC
TRBV5-8	13	once	.	TRBJ1-2	CASSLASRAGYTF	TGTGCCAGCAGCTTGGCCTCCCGAGCAGGCTACACCTTC
TRBV19	15	.	.	TRBJ1-1	CASSLSPAGNTEAFF	TGTGCCAGTAGTCTTTCCCCGGCAGGGAACACTGAAGCTTTCTTT
TRBV10-3	12	.	.	TRBJ1-1	CAISEGAGEAFF	TGTGCCATCAGTGAGGGGGCGGGGGAAGCTTTCTTT
TRBV6-6	19	.	TRBD1	TRBJ1-3	CASSRRDRKAQSSGNTIYF	TGTGCCAGCAGTCGCCGGGACAGAAAGGCCCAGAGCTCTGGAAACACCATATATTTT
TRBV12-5	15	.	.	TRBJ2-3	CASGGTGALTDTQYF	TGTGCTAGTGGTGGTACTGGGGCCCTCACAGATACGCAGTATTTT
TRBV6-5	15	.	.	TRBJ2-5	CASSYAGGSQETQYF	TGTGCCAGCAGTTACGCCGGTGGTTCCCAAGAGACCCAGTACTTC
TRBV5-6	15	.	TRBD2	TRBJ2-1	CASMGLAGAGSEQFF	TGTGCCAGTATGGGACTAGCGGGGGCGGGGAGTGAGCAGTTCTTC
TRBV7-9	13	.	TRBD1	TRBJ1-1	CASGAGGFTEAFF	TGTGCCAGCGGGGCAGGGGGGTTCACTGAAGCTTTCTTT
TRBV6-5	14	.	.	TRBJ1-2	CASSIIGKGYGYTF	TGTGCCAGCAGTATAATAGGGAAGGGGTATGGCTACACCTTC